This TCR beta chain is from a study of blood T cell repertoires in COVID-19. Germline V gives CDR1 SEHNR, CDR2 FQNEAQ (reference sequence). V lost 2 bases and J 4 bases, leaving 11 bases between the germline ends. This CDR3 has 15 amino acids. Sequenced by immunoSEQ multiplex PCR; TCRdb stores in-frame clones only, minus some. The repertoire consists of around 100,000 clones, with around four fifths occurring once and the leading ten covering over 10%. V and J are TRBV7-9 and TRBJ2-2; D call uncertain. The sequenced sample consisted of peripheral blood. The clonotype originates from a man between 45 and 60 years old with active or convalescent COVID-19. The CDR3 protein is CASSLIAGATGELFF. As DNA, the CDR3 is TGTGCCAGCAGCTTAATAGCCGGAGCCACCGGGGAGCTGTTTTTT.